These 4 T cell receptor beta chains originate from one sample sequenced in a study of early T cells in non-severe SARS-CoV-2 infection. TCRdb called the 5' RACE reads again in MiXCR, with one record for every CDR3 protein. Counted here are about 60,000 distinct CDR3 sequences, 5.6% occurring once; the ten biggest clones make up 6.5% to 8.5%. What was sequenced was whole blood. The receptors derive from an adult who was a healthcare worker with PCR-confirmed SARS-CoV-2 infection or an uninfected control (not recorded which).

This clonotype was seen many times. The genes are TRBV11-2 and TRBJ2-7; no firm D call. CDR1 and CDR2 (germline): SGHAT, FQNNGV. The length of the CDR3 is 11 residues. Trimming pared 6 bases from V and 4 bases from J, leaving 7 bases between. CDR3 residues: CASSTNYEQYF. The CDR3 bases are TGTGCCAGCAGTACTAATTACGAGCAGTACTTC. The full variable domain, completed using reference TRBV11-2 and TRBJ2-7, is EAGVAQSPRYKIIEKRQSVAFWCNPISGHATLYWYQQILGQGPKLLIQFQNNGVVDDSQLPKDRFSAERLKGVDSTLKIQPAKLEDSAVYLCASSTNYEQYFGPGTRLTVT.

This clonotype occurred many times. The V and J genes are TRBV5-6 and TRBJ2-6; 12 bases align to TRBD2. Germline V lookup: CDR1 SGHDT, CDR2 YYEEEE. The CDR3 covers 21 residues. V lost 7 bases to trimming and J lost 2 bases; unmatched junction nucleotides: 19. This CDR3 is CASCLFGLAGGPVPGANVLTF. CDR3 DNA: TGTGCCAGCTGCCTCTTCGGTCTAGCGGGAGGGCCGGTCCCTGGGGCCAACGTCCTGACTTTC. Together with reference TRBV5-6 and TRBJ2-6, the CDR3 gives the full variable domain: DAGVTQSPTHLIKTRGQQVTLRCSPKSGHDTVSWYQQALGQGPQFIFQYYEEEERQRGNFPDRFSGHQFPNYSSELNVNALLLGDSALYLCASCLFGLAGGPVPGANVLTFGAGSRLTVL.

CDR3 nucleotides: TGCGCCAGCAGCTTGGGGGCAGGATACTCCGGGGAGCTGTTTTTT. Amino acid sequence: CASSLGAGYSGELFF. This chain joins TRBV5-1 and TRBJ2-2; D is ambiguous. This CDR3 region has 15 residues. Deletions cut 0 bases from V and 6 bases from J, with 12 bases between. Germline CDR1 and CDR2: SGHRS and YFSETQ.

The rearrangement uses TRBV10-2 and TRBJ1-5, with 8 bases identical to TRBD1. The V gene end was trimmed by 2 bases and the J gene end by 7 bases; junction bases not matched to a gene: 7. There are 15 residues in the CDR3. Per germline, CDR1 WSHSY and CDR2 SAAADI. In DNA form, the CDR3 reads TGCGCCAGCAGTGAGGCAGGGGGCGCGAGACAGCCCCAGCATTTT. It encodes CASSEAGGARQPQHF.